Each of the 18 T cell receptor beta chains below was sequenced from the same sample in a study of T cell changes during pregnancy in multiple sclerosis. Generated by immunoSEQ multiplex PCR, the TCRdb table keeps only in-frame clones and is missing some. The data hold 30,000 to 45,000 clones, with roughly 91% observed a single time. The sequences come from CD4+ T cells from peripheral blood mononuclear cells, collected in the second trimester of pregnancy. All receptors derive from a female donor in good health, enrolled as a control in a pregnancy study.

The V and J genes are TRBV19 and TRBJ1-2, with 8 bases that match TRBD1. Losses at the gene ends were 7 bases for V and 5 bases for J; bases not matched to a gene: 12. Germline V CDR1 and CDR2: LNHDA, SQIVND (reference sequence). The CDR3 length is 15 residues. CDR3 bases: TGTGCCAGTACCATAGGGCCAGGGGGCGTATATGGCTACACCTTC. It specifies CASTIGPGGVYGYTF.

V is TRBV7-9 and J is TRBJ1-4; a weak D match, TRBD1 (5 bases). Germline V CDR1 and CDR2: SEHNR, FQNEAQ (reference sequence). The V end was cut by 0 bases, the J end by 8 bases, with 7 bases between. The CDR3 covers 13 residues. CDR3 protein: CASSLANREKLFF. The CDR3 nucleotides read TGTGCCAGCAGCTTAGCGAACAGGGAAAAACTGTTTTTT. Full variable domain (outside the CDR3, taken from reference TRBV7-9 and TRBJ1-4): DTGVSQNPRHKITKRGQNVTFRCDPISEHNRLYWYRQTLGQGPEFLTYFQNEAQLEKSRLLSDRFSAERPKGSFSTLEIQRTEQGDSAMYLCASSLANREKLFFGSGTQLSVL.

The chain uses TRBV19 and TRBJ1-1, with TRBD1 identical over 8 bases. Germline CDR1 reads LNHDA; CDR2 reads SQIVND (reference sequence). J gave up 2 bases and V 5 bases, and 7 bases lay outside the gene matches. This CDR3 contains 15 residues. The CDR3 DNA follows: TGTGCCAGTAGTCCCCGGACAGGGTTTAACACTGAAGCTTTCTTT. This gives the protein CASSPRTGFNTEAFF.

V is TRBV5-4 and J is TRBJ1-1, with 8 bases that match TRBD1. Germline lookup yields CDR1 SGHNT and CDR2 YYREEE (reference sequence). The J segment lost 4 bases and the V segment lost 2 bases, leaving 7 bases of the junction unmatched. This CDR3 has 15 amino acids. This CDR3 reads CASSFETGAGTEAFF. In nucleotides, the CDR3 is TGTGCCAGCAGCTTCGAGACAGGGGCCGGCACTGAAGCTTTCTTT.

This clone came up a few times. This chain uses TRBV27 with TRBJ1-2; TRBD1 agrees at 7 bases. Looked up from germline, CDR1 is MNHEY and CDR2 is SMNVEV (reference sequence). The CDR3 spans 15 residues. J was trimmed by 8 bases and V by 5 bases; bases with no gene match: 14. The CDR3 DNA sequence: TGTGCCAGCAGTGGAGGCACAGGGGTGGTGCGCGGCTACACCTTC. Its protein is CASSGGTGVVRGYTF.

The rearrangement uses TRBV11-3 and TRBJ1-1; weak D call: TRBD1 (5 bases). The CDR3 is 15 residues long. The V gene's germline CDR1 is SGHNT and CDR2 YENEEA. V lost 4 bases, J lost 4 bases, and 16 bases lay in between. The CDR3 nucleotides read TGTGCCAGCAGCTCCAGAACCGGGGGGGTCACTGAAGCTTTCTTT. This encodes CASSSRTGGVTEAFF.

This chain uses TRBV23-1 with TRBJ2-7; D is possibly TRBD1 (5 bases). TRBV23-1 is noted as an ORF with a role that remains uncertain. This CDR3 is built from 19 residues. V was cut by 1 base and J by 5 bases, with 27 bases left in between. CDR3 protein: CASSQCVEGPTVPEDEQYF. Here the CDR3 DNA reads TGCGCCAGCAGTCAATGCGTAGAAGGGCCGACAGTTCCTGAGGACGAGCAGTACTTC.

This rearrangement joins TRBV6-1 to TRBJ2-5; 10 bases map to TRBD2. J gave up 1 base and V 3 bases, and 5 bases lay outside the gene matches. Germline V lookup: CDR1 MNHNS, CDR2 SASEGT. The CDR3 is 16 residues long. For the CDR3, the DNA is TGTGCCAGCAGTGAGTTAGCGGGGGGACCCCAAGAGACCCAGTACTTC. It translates to CASSELAGGPQETQYF.

This sequence joins TRBV11-2 and TRBJ1-1; D is uncertain. The V end was cut by 0 bases, the J end by 1 base, with 3 bases between. The V gene's germline CDR1 is SGHAT and CDR2 FQNNGV. This CDR3 comprises 13 residues. The CDR3 loop is CASSLDRNTEAFF. In DNA, the CDR3 is TGTGCCAGCAGCTTAGACAGGAACACTGAAGCTTTCTTT.

The CDR3 loop reads CASSEGQGTEKLFF. The CDR3 nucleotides read TGCGCCAGCAGTGAGGGACAGGGGACGGAAAAACTGTTTTTT. The chain uses TRBV10-1 and TRBJ1-4; 9 bases match TRBD1. Germline V gene lookup returns CDR1 WNHNN and CDR2 SYGVQD (reference sequence). The junction had 3 bases not matched to a gene; V was cut back by 2 bases and J by 8 bases. The CDR3 loop spans 14 amino acids.

The gene calls are TRBV7-8 and TRBJ2-1, with TRBD2 matching over 9 bases. J was trimmed by 7 bases and V by 10 bases; bases with no gene match: 11. The length of the CDR3 is 14 residues. CDR1 is SGHVS, CDR2 FQNEAQ, per germline. The CDR3 loop is CATDHAGGRNEQFF. In DNA form, the CDR3 reads TGTGCCACCGACCACGCGGGGGGGCGGAATGAGCAGTTCTTC.

V gene TRBV7-9 combines with J gene TRBJ1-4, with TRBD1 matching 7 bases. Germline V gene sequence: CDR1 SEHNR, CDR2 FQNEAQ (reference sequence). V shed 3 bases and J 5 bases; nucleotides not matched to a gene: 0. CDR3 length: 13 amino acids. The CDR3 coding sequence is TGTGCCAGCAGCTTGGGACAGAATGAAAAACTGTTTTTT. Its protein is CASSLGQNEKLFF.

This chain joins TRBV9 and TRBJ2-2; possibly TRBD2 for D (6 bases). The V gene lost 0 bases and the J gene lost 5 bases, with 11 bases spanning the gap. Germline CDR1 SGDLS, CDR2 YYNGEE. CDR3 length: 15 amino acids. The CDR3 nucleotides read TGTGCCAGCAGCGTAGGGCTCGGGAGTACCGGGGAGCTGTTTTTT. This translates into CASSVGLGSTGELFF.

CDR3 loop: CASSLVAGPGYTF. The CDR3 nucleotides read TGTGCCAGCAGCTTGGTGGCAGGGCCAGGCTACACCTTC. This chain joins TRBV5-5 and TRBJ1-2, with a possible D match to TRBD1 (5 bases). There are 13 residues in the CDR3. Trimming shortened V by 0 bases and J by 8 bases, and 11 bases separated the two germline ends. CDR1 and CDR2 from the germline V gene are SGHKS and YYEKEE (reference sequence).

V is TRBV7-8 and J is TRBJ2-1; TRBD2 aligns across 8 bases. V trimming: 5 bases; J trimming: 5 bases; junction bases outside the gene matches: 8. This CDR3 is 15 amino acids long. Germline CDR1 reads SGHVS; CDR2 reads FQNEAQ. CDR3 in amino acids: CASSNARGVDNEQFF. DNA for the CDR3: TGTGCCAGCAGCAATGCGCGGGGGGTCGACAATGAGCAGTTCTTC.

The sample holds one count of this clone. V and J are TRBV9 and TRBJ2-2; D not certain. V was cut by 0 bases and J by 1 base, with 7 bases left in between. The germline V gene has CDR1 SGDLS and CDR2 YYNGEE. CDR3 size: 15 residues. The CDR3 DNA is TGTGCCAGCAGCGTAGTAATGCGGAACACCGGGGAGCTGTTTTTT. This encodes CASSVVMRNTGELFF.

CDR3 loop: CASSLIGQGPYEQYF. CDR3 nucleotide sequence: TGTGCCAGCAGCTTAATCGGACAGGGACCCTACGAGCAGTACTTC. The V and J genes are TRBV5-4 and TRBJ2-7, with 8 bases that match TRBD1. Losses at the gene ends were 2 bases for V and 2 bases for J; bases not matched to a gene: 6. CDR3 length: 15 residues. Germline V gives CDR1 SGHNT, CDR2 YYREEE (reference sequence). The full variable domain, with the rest looked up from reference TRBV5-4 and TRBJ2-7, is ETGVTQSPTHLIKTRGQQVTLRCSSQSGHNTVSWYQQALGQGPQFIFQYYREEENGRGNFPPRFSGLQFPNYSSELNVNALELDDSALYLCASSLIGQGPYEQYFGPGTRLTVT.

The chain has TRBV11-2 and TRBJ1-4; D call uncertain. Germline CDR1 and CDR2: SGHAT and FQNNGV. Deletions cut 1 base from V and 5 bases from J, with 11 bases between. The CDR3 totals 15 residues. The CDR3 is CASSLARSRNEKLFF. The CDR3 DNA reads as TGTGCCAGCAGCTTAGCGCGGTCTAGGAATGAAAAACTGTTTTTT.